Listed below are T cell receptor beta chains from one sample, sequenced in a study of shared clonotypes between healthy human individuals. Data came from immunoSEQ multiplex PCR; TCRdb stores just in-frame clones and leaves some out. The repertoire holds about a million clones, with about three quarters as singletons. Sequencing input: memory CD4+ T cells sorted from blood. All receptors derive from a young man in good health. Each CDR3 is given with its conserved first and last residue. Each record gives: V gene, clone size, D gene, J gene, CDR3 protein. The D gene is left open where the match is weak. The size field is filled for only some rows; it gives once, few, many or a size class.

TRBV5-1	few	NA	TRBJ2-5	CASSPDPTQLETQYF
TRBV6-6	many	TRBD1	TRBJ2-7	CASSYSRGQGYEQYF
TRBV18	NA	TRBD2	TRBJ2-3	CASSSSIAGASTDTQYF
TRBV19	few	NA	TRBJ1-1	CASSTVYVGGMNTEAFF
TRBV7-2	NA	TRBD2	TRBJ2-3	CASSPKGWVAGSTDTQYF
TRBV5-1	NA	NA	TRBJ2-1	CASRFEDAYNEQFF
TRBV9	NA	NA	TRBJ2-2	CASSAGLETGELFF
TRBV6-6	NA	NA	TRBJ2-1	CASTDDYYNEQFF
TRBV10-2	once	NA	TRBJ2-5	CASSGGETQYF
TRBV7-2	NA	NA	TRBJ2-5	CASSLELTSGETQYF
TRBV11-2	NA	NA	TRBJ2-2	CASSLEGQGGTGELFF
TRBV7-9	NA	TRBD2	TRBJ2-3	CASSWSAAGLADTDTQYF
TRBV7-3	many	TRBD2	TRBJ2-1	CASSFGKGTSIHEQFF
TRBV11-2	NA	NA	TRBJ1-2	CASSPRRETYGYTF
TRBV12-5	NA	NA	TRBJ1-1	CASGLVLGHSGAEAFF
TRBV4-3	once	TRBD2	TRBJ2-3	CASSPGTSGRSDTQYF
TRBV29-1	NA	TRBD1	TRBJ1-2	CSAKQAGQGGYGYTF
TRBV9	NA	TRBD2	TRBJ2-3	CASSVGSFSGTSGSTDTQYF
TRBV18	NA	TRBD1	TRBJ1-1	CASSPWEGARTEAFF
TRBV5-1	few	NA	TRBJ2-5	CASSSDPGLGTQYF
TRBV7-9	NA	NA	TRBJ2-7	CASSFQGVQRYEQYF
TRBV28	NA	NA	TRBJ1-1	CASSSRGNTEAFF
TRBV30	few	TRBD1	TRBJ1-2	CAWSVRQGESGYTF
TRBV4-3	once	TRBD1	TRBJ2-2	CASSLGDRASGELFF
TRBV7-2	NA	NA	TRBJ2-3	CASSLVGGGTSTDTQYF
TRBV28	NA	NA	TRBJ1-4	CASGLWEGEKLFF
TRBV11-2	NA	TRBD2	TRBJ2-5	CASSKGTSGPRETQYF
TRBV7-2	NA	NA	TRBJ2-1	CASSLVASSYNEQFF
TRBV28	NA	TRBD1	TRBJ1-3	CASGTGDYSGNTIYF
TRBV4-3	NA	TRBD1	TRBJ2-1	CASSLSRTGYNEQFF
TRBV9	many	NA	TRBJ1-2	CASSVEGGSSYGYTF
TRBV29-1	NA	NA	TRBJ2-1	CSVHIRSYNEQFF
TRBV5-1	NA	NA	TRBJ2-1	CASSLVSGPIEQFF
TRBV7-9	NA	NA	TRBJ1-5	CASSFGDQPQHF